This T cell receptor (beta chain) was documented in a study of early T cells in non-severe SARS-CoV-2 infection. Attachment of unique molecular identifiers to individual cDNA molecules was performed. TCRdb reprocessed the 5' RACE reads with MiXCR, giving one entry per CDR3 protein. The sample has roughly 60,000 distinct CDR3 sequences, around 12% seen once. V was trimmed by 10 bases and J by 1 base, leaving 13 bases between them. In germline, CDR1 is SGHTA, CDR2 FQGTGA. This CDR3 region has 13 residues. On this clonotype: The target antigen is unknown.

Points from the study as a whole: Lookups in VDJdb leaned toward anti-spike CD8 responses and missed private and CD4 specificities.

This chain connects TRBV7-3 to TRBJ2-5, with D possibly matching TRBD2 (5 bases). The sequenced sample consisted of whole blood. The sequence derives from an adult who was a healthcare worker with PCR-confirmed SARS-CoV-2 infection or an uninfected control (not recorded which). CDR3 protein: CATSAGIQETQYF. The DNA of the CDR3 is TGTGCCACCTCGGCGGGTATCCAAGAGACCCAGTACTTC. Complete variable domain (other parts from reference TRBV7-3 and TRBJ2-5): GAGVSQTPSNKVTEKGKYVELRCDPISGHTALYWYRQSLGQGPEFLIYFQGTGAADDSGLPNDRFFAVRPEGSVSTLKIQRTERGDSAVYLCATSAGIQETQYFGPGTRLLVL.